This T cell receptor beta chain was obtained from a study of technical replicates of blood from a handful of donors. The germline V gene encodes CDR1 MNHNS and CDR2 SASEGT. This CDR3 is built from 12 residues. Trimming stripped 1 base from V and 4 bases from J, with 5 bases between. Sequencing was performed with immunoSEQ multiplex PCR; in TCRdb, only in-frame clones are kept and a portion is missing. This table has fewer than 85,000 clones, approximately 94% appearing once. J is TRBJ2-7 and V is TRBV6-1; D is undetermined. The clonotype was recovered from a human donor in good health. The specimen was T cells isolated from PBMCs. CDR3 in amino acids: CASSEGRYEQYF. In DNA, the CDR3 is TGTGCCAGCAGTGAAGGGAGATACGAGCAGTACTTC.